Listed here is a single T cell receptor (beta chain). TCRdb reprocessed the 5' RACE reads via MiXCR and lists one record per CDR3 protein. The repertoire includes about 170,000 distinct CDR3 sequences, 10% to 15% of them detected once, and approximately 3.4% sits in the top ten. This specimen comes from a study of T-cell memory formation after mild COVID-19. V shed 3 bases, J shed 2 bases, and the junction held 6 bases outside the gene matches. The CDR3 runs to 15 residues. Germline-derived CDR1 and CDR2 are SGHRS and YFSETQ. The sample consisted of PBMCs or a T cell subset sorted from them (not recorded which). The rearrangement joins TRBV5-1 to TRBJ1-1; 8 bases line up with TRBD1. The source of this sequence is a man aged 18 to 30 who had mild COVID-19 (a few samples of this study predate the infection). Cell type and time point are not known. The CDR3 sequence is CASSSETGGNTEAFF. The CDR3 coding sequence is TGCGCCAGCAGCTCGGAAACAGGGGGTAACACTGAAGCTTTCTTT.